The clone carrying this T cell receptor (beta chain) has only one observation. CDR3 length: 16 amino acids. The J segment lost 9 bases and the V segment lost 3 bases, leaving 14 bases of the junction unmatched. Germline V gene data show CDR1 as SGHTA and CDR2 as FQGNSA. The record originates from a study of blood T cells in healthy people across ages. Primed by a sample-barcoded 5' primer and a J-beta primer mix, a second PCR proceeded for 7 to 11 cycles. TCRdb re-analysed the 5' RACE reads in MiXCR, keeping a single row per CDR3 protein. The sample records about 780,000 distinct CDR3 sequences, 35% to 60% being singletons.

Material for sequencing was blood. This receptor was obtained from a man at least 80 years old in good health. This rearrangement joins TRBV7-2 to TRBJ2-1; 7 nucleotides align to TRBD1. The CDR3 sequence: CASSFPGTDIRSEQFF. The CDR3 DNA reads as TGTGCCAGCAGCTTCCCCGGGACAGATATTAGGAGTGAGCAGTTCTTC.